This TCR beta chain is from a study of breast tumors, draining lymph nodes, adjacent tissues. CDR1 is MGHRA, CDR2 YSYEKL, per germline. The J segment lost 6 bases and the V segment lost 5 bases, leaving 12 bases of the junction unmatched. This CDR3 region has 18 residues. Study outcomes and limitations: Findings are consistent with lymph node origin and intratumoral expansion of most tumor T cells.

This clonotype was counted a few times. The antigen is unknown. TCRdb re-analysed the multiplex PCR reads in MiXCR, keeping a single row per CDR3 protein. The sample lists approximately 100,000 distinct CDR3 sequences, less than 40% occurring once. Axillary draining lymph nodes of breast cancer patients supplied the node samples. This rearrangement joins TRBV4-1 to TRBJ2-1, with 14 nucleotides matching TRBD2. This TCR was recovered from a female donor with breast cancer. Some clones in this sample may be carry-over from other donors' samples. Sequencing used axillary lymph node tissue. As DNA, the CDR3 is TGCGCCAGCAGCTCAACCGGGACTAGCGGGAGAAAGGGCAATGAGCAGTTCTTC. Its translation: CASSSTGTSGRKGNEQFF.